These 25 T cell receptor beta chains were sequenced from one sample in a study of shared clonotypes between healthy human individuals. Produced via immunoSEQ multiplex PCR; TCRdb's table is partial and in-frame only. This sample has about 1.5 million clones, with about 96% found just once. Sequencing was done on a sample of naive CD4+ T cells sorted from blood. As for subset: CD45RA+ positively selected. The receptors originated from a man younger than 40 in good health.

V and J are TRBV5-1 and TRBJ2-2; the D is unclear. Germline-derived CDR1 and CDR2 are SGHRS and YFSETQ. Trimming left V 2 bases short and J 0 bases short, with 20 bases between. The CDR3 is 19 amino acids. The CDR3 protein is CASSLIGPKGGSNTGELFF. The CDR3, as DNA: TGCGCCAGCAGCTTAATAGGGCCTAAAGGCGGATCGAACACCGGGGAGCTGTTTTTT.

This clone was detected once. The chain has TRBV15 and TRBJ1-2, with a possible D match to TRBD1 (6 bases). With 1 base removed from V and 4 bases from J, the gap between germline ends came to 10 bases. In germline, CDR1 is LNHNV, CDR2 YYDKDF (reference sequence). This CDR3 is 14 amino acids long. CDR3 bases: TGTGCCACCAGCAGAGGTCAGGGGTTCTATGGCTACACCTTC. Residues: CATSRGQGFYGYTF.

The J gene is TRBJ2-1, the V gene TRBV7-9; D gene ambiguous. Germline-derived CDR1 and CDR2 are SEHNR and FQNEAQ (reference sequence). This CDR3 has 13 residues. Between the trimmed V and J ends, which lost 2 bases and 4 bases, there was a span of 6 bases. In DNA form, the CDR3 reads TGTGCCAGCAGCTTACGAGAGTACAATGAGCAGTTCTTC. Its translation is CASSLREYNEQFF.

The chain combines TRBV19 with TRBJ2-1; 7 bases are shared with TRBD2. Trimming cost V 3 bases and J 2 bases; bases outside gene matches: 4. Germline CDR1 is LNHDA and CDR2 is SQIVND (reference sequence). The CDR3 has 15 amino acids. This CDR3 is CASSMGRETYNEQFF. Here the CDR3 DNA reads TGTGCCAGTAGTATGGGGCGGGAGACCTACAATGAGCAGTTCTTC.

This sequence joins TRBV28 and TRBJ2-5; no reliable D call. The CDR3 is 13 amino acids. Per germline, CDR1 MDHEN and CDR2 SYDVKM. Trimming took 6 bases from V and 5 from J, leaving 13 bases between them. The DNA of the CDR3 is TGTGCCAGCAGCTCCCAATTTTACGAGACCCAGTACTTC. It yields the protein CASSSQFYETQYF.

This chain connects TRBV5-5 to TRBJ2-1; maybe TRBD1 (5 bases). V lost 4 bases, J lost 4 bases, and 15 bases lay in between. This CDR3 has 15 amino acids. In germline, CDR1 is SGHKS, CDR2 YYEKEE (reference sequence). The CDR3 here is CASSLQGQRYNEQFF. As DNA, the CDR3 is TGTGCCAGCAGCCTGCAAGGACAAAGATACAATGAGCAGTTCTTC.

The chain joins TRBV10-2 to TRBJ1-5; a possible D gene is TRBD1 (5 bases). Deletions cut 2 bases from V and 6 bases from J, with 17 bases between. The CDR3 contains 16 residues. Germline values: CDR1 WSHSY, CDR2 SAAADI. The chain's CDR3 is CASSEHSRGDGQPQHF. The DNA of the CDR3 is TGCGCCAGCAGTGAGCACTCTAGGGGAGACGGTCAGCCCCAGCATTTT.

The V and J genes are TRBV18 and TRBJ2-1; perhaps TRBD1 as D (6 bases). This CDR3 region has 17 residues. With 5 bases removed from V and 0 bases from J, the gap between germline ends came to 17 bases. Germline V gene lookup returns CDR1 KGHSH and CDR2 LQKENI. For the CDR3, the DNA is TGTGCCAGCTCATCCCAGGTAGGACAGCGCTCCTACAATGAGCAGTTCTTC. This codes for CASSSQVGQRSYNEQFF.

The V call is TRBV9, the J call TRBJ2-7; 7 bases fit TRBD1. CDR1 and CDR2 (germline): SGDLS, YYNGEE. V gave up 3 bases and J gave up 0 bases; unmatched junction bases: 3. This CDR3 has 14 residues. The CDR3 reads CASSGQGSSYEQYF. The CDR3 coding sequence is TGTGCCAGCAGCGGACAGGGAAGCTCCTACGAGCAGTACTTC.

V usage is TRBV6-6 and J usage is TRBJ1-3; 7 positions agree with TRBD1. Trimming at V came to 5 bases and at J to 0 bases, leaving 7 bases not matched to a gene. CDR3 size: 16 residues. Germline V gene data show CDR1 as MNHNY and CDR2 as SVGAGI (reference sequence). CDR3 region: CASSPGTVSSGNTIYF. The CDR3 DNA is TGTGCCAGCAGTCCGGGGACAGTTAGCTCTGGAAACACCATATATTTT.

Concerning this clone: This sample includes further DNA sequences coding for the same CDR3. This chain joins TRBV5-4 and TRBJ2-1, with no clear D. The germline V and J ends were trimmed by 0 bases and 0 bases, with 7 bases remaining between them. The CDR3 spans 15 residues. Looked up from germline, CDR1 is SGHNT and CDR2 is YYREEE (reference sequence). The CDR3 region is CASSLGRSSYNEQFF. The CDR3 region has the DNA TGTGCCAGCAGCTTGGGACGGAGCTCCTACAATGAGCAGTTCTTC.

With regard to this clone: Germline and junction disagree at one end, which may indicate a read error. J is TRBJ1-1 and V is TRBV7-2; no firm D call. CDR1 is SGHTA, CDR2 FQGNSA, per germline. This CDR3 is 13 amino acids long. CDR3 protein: CASNLLQASEAFF. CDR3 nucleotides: TGTGCCAGCAACTTACTTCAGGCCTCTGAAGCTTTCTTT.

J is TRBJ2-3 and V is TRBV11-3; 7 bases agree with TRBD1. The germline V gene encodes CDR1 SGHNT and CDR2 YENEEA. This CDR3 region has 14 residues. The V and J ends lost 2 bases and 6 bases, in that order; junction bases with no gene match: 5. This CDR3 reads CASSLNTGDDTQYF. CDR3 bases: TGTGCCAGCAGCTTAAACACAGGGGACGATACGCAGTATTTT.

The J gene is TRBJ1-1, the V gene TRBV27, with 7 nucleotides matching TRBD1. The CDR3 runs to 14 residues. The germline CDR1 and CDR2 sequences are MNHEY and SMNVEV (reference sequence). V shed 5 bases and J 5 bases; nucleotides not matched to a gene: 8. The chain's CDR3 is CASSPHGTATEAFF. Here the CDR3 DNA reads TGTGCCAGCAGTCCCCACGGGACAGCTACTGAAGCTTTCTTT.

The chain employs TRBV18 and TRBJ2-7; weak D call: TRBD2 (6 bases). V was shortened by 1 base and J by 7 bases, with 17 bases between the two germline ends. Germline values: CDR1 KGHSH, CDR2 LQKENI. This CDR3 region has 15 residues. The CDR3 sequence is CASSPQAGQLEEQYF. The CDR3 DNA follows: TGTGCCAGCTCACCACAGGCGGGGCAGCTAGAGGAGCAGTACTTC.

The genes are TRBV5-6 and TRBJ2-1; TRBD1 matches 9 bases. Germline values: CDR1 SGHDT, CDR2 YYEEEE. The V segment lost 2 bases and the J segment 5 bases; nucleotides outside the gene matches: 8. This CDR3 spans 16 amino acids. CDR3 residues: CASSLRSGQGHNEQFF. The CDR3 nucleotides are TGTGCCAGCAGCTTAAGGTCGGGACAGGGTCACAATGAGCAGTTCTTC.

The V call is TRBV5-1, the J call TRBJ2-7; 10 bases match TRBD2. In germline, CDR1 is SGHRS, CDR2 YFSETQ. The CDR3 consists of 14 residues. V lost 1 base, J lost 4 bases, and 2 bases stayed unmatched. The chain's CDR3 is CASSLPSGGYEQYF. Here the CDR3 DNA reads TGCGCCAGCAGCTTGCCTAGCGGGGGTTACGAGCAGTACTTC. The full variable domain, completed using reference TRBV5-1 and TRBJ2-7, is KAGVTQTPRYLIKTRGQQVTLSCSPISGHRSVSWYQQTPGQGLQFLFEYFSETQRNKGNFPGRFSGRQFSNSRSEMNVSTLELGDSALYLCASSLPSGGYEQYFGPGTRLTVT.

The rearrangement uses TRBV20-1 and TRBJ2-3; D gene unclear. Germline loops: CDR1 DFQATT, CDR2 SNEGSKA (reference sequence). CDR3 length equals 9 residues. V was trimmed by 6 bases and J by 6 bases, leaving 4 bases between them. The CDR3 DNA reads TGCAGTGCGGCTGATACGCAGTATTTT. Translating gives CSAADTQYF.

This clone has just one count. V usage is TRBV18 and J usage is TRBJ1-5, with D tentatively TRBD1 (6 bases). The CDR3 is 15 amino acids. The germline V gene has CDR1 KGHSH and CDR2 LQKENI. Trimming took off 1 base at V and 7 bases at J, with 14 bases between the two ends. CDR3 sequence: CASSPQPTGYQPQHF. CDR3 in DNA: TGTGCCAGCTCACCACAACCTACAGGGTACCAGCCCCAGCATTTT. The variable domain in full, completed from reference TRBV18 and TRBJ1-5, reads NAGVMQNPRHLVRRRGQEARLRCSPMKGHSHVYWYRQLPEEGLKFMVYLQKENIIDESGMPKERFSAEFPKEGPSILRIQQVVRGDSAAYFCASSPQPTGYQPQHFGDGTRLSIL.

The CDR3 DNA follows: TGCAGCGTAGGGCGGGATGAGCAGTTCTTC. Translation: CSVGRDEQFF. The chain links TRBV29-1 to TRBJ2-1, with D possibly matching TRBD2 (5 bases). V lost 6 bases, J lost 8 bases, and 8 bases lay in between. CDR1 is SQVTM, CDR2 ANQGSEA, per germline. The CDR3 is made up of 10 amino acids.

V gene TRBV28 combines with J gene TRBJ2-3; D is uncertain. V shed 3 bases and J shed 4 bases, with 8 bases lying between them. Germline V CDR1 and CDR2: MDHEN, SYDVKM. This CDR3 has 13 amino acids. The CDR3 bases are TGTGCCAGCAGTTTGTTGTTTGCAGATACGCAGTATTTT. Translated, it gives CASSLLFADTQYF.

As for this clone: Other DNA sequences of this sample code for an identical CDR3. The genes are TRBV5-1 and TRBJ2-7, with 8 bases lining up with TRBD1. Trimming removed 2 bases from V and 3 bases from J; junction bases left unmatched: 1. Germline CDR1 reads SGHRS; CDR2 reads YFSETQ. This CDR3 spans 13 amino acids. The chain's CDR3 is CASSLGTGYEQYF. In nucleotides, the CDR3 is TGCGCCAGCAGCTTAGGGACAGGCTACGAGCAGTACTTC.

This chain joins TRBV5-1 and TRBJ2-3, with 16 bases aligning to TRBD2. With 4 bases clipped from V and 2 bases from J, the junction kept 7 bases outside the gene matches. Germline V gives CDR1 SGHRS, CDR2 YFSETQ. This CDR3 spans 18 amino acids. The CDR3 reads CASSLGLAGGPLTDTQYF. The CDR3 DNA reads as TGCGCCAGCAGCCTGGGACTAGCGGGAGGGCCCCTCACAGATACGCAGTATTTT.

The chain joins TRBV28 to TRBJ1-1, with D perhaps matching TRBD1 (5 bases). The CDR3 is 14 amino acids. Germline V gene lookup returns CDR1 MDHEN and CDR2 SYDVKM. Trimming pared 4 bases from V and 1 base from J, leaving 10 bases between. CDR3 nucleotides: TGTGCCAGCAGTTCCCTAGGGGAGAACACTGAAGCTTTCTTT. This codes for CASSSLGENTEAFF.

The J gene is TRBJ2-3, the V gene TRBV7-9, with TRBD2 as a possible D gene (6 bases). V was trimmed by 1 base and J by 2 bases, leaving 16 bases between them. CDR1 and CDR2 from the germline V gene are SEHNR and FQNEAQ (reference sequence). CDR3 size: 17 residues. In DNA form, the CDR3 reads TGTGCCAGCAGCTTAGTTGTGGATAGCGGCAACACAGATACGCAGTATTTT. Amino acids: CASSLVVDSGNTDTQYF.